This T cell receptor (beta chain) was retrieved from a study of blood T cell repertoires in COVID-19. Study-level information: Collection of acute and convalescent COVID-19 samples took place in the United States, Italy and Spain. T cells, B-cell-depleted T cells, or PBMCs provided the cDNA or gDNA that served as material.

This CDR3 has 16 amino acids. Trimming removed 4 bases from V and 0 bases from J, with 16 bases in between. Germline CDR1 and CDR2: LGHDT and YNNKEL (reference sequence). Original analysis: Amplifying reference gene primers gave estimates of nucleated cell counts. This table comes from immunoSEQ multiplex PCR, and its TCRdb copy is limited to in-frame clones, with some not included. D and trimming were read from the DNA, whereas the V and J calls and clone size are those reported in that table. The repertoire holds some 190,000 clones, with around four fifths as singletons. This chain links TRBV3-1 (or the pseudogene TRBV3-2) with TRBJ2-7; possibly TRBD2 for D (6 bases). The sequence derives from a woman aged 70-85 years with active or convalescent COVID-19. The sample consisted of peripheral blood. The CDR3 DNA follows: TGTGCCAGCAGCCCCCGGCGGGGTCCTACCTCCTACGAGCAGTACTTC. This sequence encodes CASSPRRGPTSYEQYF.